The sequence of this TCR beta chain was determined in a study of blood T cell repertoires in COVID-19 (dated by TCRdb to 2019 to 2021). Background on the whole study: Collaborator samples came from the United States, Italy and Spain and covered acute and convalescent phases of COVID-19. The sample metadata nearly always contained a de-identified subject ID, COVID-19 status, age in years and sex. HLA class I and class II types, where available, came from metadata supplied by the sample provider rather than from assay-based typing. Samples were obtained from the ongoing ImmuneRACE study (first 160 participants) and from over 1,000 subjects provided by 6 global collaborators. The material from the prospective study consisted of cDNA or gDNA derived from T cells, B-cell-depleted T cells, or PBMCs. The dataset comprised deeply sampled blood TCRbeta repertoires from subjects exposed to, actively infected with, or recovered from COVID-19. The repertoires were made available in a free public database intended to serve as a resource for research on the immune response to SARS-CoV-2. Broad study findings and their caveats: Clinical and demographic metadata were provided uncurated, with the amount varying by source and participant.

In the prospective study, participants were about 18 to 100 years old, resided in about two dozen geographic areas of the United States, and were enrolled through a virtual design. In the prospective study, cohorts were assigned on the basis of participant-reported clinical history obtained from a screening survey and a study questionnaire. Exposed participants had been in contact, within 2 weeks of entering the study, with a person who had a PCR-confirmed or clinician-diagnosed case of COVID-19. Mobile phlebotomists in the prospective study collected whole blood, serum and a nasopharyngeal or oropharyngeal swab from every participant. Participants in the prospective study had the option to provide additional blood draws and questionnaires over an approximately 2-month period. Blood samples from the prospective study were shipped frozen or at room temperature prior to DNA extraction. The sample holds a few counts of this clone. This receptor's antigen is unknown. Base qualities are missing; no much larger clone stands one base away.

TCRbeta CDR3 regions were amplified from genomic DNA using the immunoSEQ Assay, a bias-controlled multiplex PCR. In the paper's pipeline: Within the assay, amplification of reference gene primers was used to estimate how many nucleated cells each sample contained. Sequence reads were collapsed and filtered to measure the absolute abundance of every unique TCRbeta CDR3 rearrangement. For each sample, productive Simpson clonality was calculated as the square root of Simpson's diversity index across productive rearrangements. This is the immuneACCESS table as TCRdb keeps it, with only in-frame sequences that have V and J called. A part of the clones is gone; compared with another copy, unresolved V genes explain less than half, and the rest is unexplained. The V and J calls and clone size come from that table; D and trimming were worked out from the DNA. This sample comprises roughly 240,000 clones, about four fifths of them detected only once. 3% to 4.5% of the sample belongs to the ten largest clones.

The CDR3 starts with the cysteine, ends with the phenylalanine, and has 17 residues. Of all the DNA, just the CDR3 is kept, 51 bases in frame from base 1. Here V drops 0 bases and J drops 6 bases, and the junction holds 7 bases not matched to any gene. The germline V gene encodes CDR1 SGHRS and CDR2 YFSETQ. Sequencing was carried out using PBMCs or T cells enriched from blood (not recorded which). The receptor was derived from a woman in her 40s who had been exposed to COVID-19. The chain couples TRBV5-1 to TRBJ1-6; 9 of the junction bases match TRBD1. The CDR3 in this case is CASSLAKGQGSNSPLHF. The DNA sequence is as follows: TGCGCCAGCAGCTTGGCCAAGGGACAGGGATCTAATTCACCCCTCCACTTT.